There are a few counts of the clone carrying this T cell receptor beta chain. The antigen is not known. V lost 5 bases and J 10 bases, leaving 15 bases between the germline ends. CDR1 is SGHVS and CDR2 is FQNEAQ in the germline V gene. The CDR3 loop spans 13 amino acids. This entry belongs to a study of CD8+ T cells in alopecia areata. Study summary: Twice a day, 5 to 10 mg of oral tofacitinib was administered to treated patients.

Treatment reported: oral pan-JAK inhibitor, 5-10 mg twice daily. Isolated RNA was reverse transcribed into cDNA used as the sequencing template. Sequenced by immunoSEQ multiplex PCR; TCRdb stores in-frame clones only, minus some. The sample has around 86,000 clones; just over 70% are singletons. Regarding the study as a whole: Persistence of many expanded lesional clones was seen in scalp and blood during tofacitinib. Relative to normal scalp, lesional scalp, especially alopecia totalis/universalis, showed higher clonality. Scalp clonality and expanded CD8+ clones among the top 100 fell significantly with tofacitinib.

This TCR was recovered from a human donor with alopecia areata. The rearrangement joins TRBV7-8 to TRBJ2-1; D remains unclear. Sequences were derived from CD8+ T cells sorted from blood, sampled at week 44, from a patient treated with tofacitinib. CDR3 DNA sequence: TGTGCCAGCAGCACGGGCCCTGGGAAGGAGCAGTTCTTC. It translates to CASSTGPGKEQFF. Complete variable domain (other parts from reference TRBV7-8 and TRBJ2-1): GAGVSQSPRYKVAKRGQDVALRCDPISGHVSLFWYQQALGQGPEFLTYFQNEAQLDKSGLPSDRFFAERPEGSVSTLKIQRTQQEDSAVYLCASSTGPGKEQFFGPGTRLTVL.